This T cell receptor beta chain came from a study of blood T cell repertoires in COVID-19 (dated by TCRdb to about 2020). About the full investigation: Samples from collaborators originated in the United States, Italy and Spain and spanned both the acute and convalescent phases of COVID-19. The prospective study material was composed of cDNA or gDNA derived from T cells, B-cell-depleted T cells, or PBMCs. The samples were drawn from two sources: the first 160 participants of the ongoing ImmuneRACE study, and 1,000 to 1,500 subjects contributed by 6 global collaborators. Where HLA class I and class II types were available, the types were taken from metadata supplied by the sample provider, not from assay-based typing. The repertoires were made available in a free public database intended to serve as a resource for research on the immune response to SARS-CoV-2. The dataset comprised deeply sampled blood TCRbeta repertoires from subjects exposed to, actively infected with, or recovered from COVID-19. The sample metadata nearly always contained a de-identified subject ID, COVID-19 status, age in years and sex. Broad study findings and their caveats: Clinical and demographic metadata were provided uncurated, with the amount varying by source and participant.

V is cut by 4 bases and J by 4 bases, and the space between the germline ends is 17 bases. The CDR3 spans 16 residues, from the cysteine through the phenylalanine. Only the CDR3 portion is preserved as DNA: 48 bases, with reading frame beginning at the first base. CDR1 SGHDT and CDR2 YYEEEE are derived from the germline V gene. At one collaborating source in Seattle, patients were enrolled during active infection and were followed longitudinally through the course of disease. Each collaborating institution followed its own protocols to collect whole blood in K2EDTA tubes. For TCRbeta analysis, collaborator samples were shipped as frozen whole blood, as isolated PBMCs, or as DNA extracted from either sample type. For this clone: This receptor's antigen is unknown. Within one base of it there is no much larger clone, and no base qualities were kept.

TCRbeta CDR3 regions were amplified from genomic DNA using the immunoSEQ Assay, a bias-controlled multiplex PCR. From the authors' description of their analysis: Nucleated cell counts per sample were estimated from amplification of reference gene primers within the assay. To quantify the absolute abundance of each unique TCRbeta CDR3 rearrangement, sequence reads were collapsed and filtered. For each sample, productive Simpson clonality was calculated by taking the square root of Simpson's diversity index across productive rearrangements. The source is immuneACCESS, and TCRdb retained only in-frame sequences with V and J called. Part of the clones is not carried over; for the studies checked, unresolved V genes explain less than half of this, and the remainder is unexplained. V and J calls and clone size come straight from that table; D and trimming were deduced from the DNA. For this sample the table gives 100,000 to 150,000 clones, of which about 89% were detected only once. The ten largest account for 9.5% to 12% of the sample.

Sequenced material: peripheral blood. The source is a woman in her 70s with COVID-19, enrolled during active disease. This chain joins TRBV5-6 to TRBJ2-2; possibly the D gene is TRBD1, per 5 matching bases. The sequenced DNA is TGTGCCAGCAGCCCCAAGGACAAGGCGTTCACCGGGGAGCTGTTTTTT. Its protein is CASSPKDKAFTGELFF.